This T cell receptor beta chain derives from a study of patients and donors after allogeneic stem cell transplantation. TCRdb reanalysed the RT-PCR reads using MiXCR and keeps one entry per CDR3 protein. In the table there are about a million distinct CDR3 sequences, roughly 17% of which are singletons. This clonotype has more than one count but fewer than ten. The clonotype was recovered from a human donor who was either an allogeneic HSCT recipient or a stem cell or donor lymphocyte infusion donor (not recorded which). It is not recorded whose cells these are; they may come from a transplant donor. What was sequenced was blood, either unsorted or a sorted T cell fraction (not recorded which).

The CDR3 sequence: CASSLQAERGTEAFF. Written as DNA, the CDR3 is TGTGCCAGCAGCCTCCAGGCGGAAAGGGGTACTGAAGCTTTCTTT. The gene calls are TRBV25-1 and TRBJ1-1; D might be TRBD1 (5 bases). The germline V and J ends were trimmed by 6 bases and 5 bases, with 19 bases remaining between them. This CDR3 has 15 residues. The germline gives CDR1 MGHDK, CDR2 SYGVNS.